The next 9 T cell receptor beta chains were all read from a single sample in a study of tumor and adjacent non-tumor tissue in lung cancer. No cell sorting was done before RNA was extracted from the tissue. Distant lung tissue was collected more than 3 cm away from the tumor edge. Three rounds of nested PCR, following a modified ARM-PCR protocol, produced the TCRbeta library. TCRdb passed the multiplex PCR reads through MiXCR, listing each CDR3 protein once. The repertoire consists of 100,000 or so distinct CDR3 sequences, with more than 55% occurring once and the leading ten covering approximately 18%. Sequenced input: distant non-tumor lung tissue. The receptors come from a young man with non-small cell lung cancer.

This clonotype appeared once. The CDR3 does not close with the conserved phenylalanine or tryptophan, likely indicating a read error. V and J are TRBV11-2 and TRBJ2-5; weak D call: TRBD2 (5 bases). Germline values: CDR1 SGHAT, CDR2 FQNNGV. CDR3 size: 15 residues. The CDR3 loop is CASSLLGGGQETQYI. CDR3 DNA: TGTGCTAGCAGCTTACTTGGAGGCGGACAAGAGACCCAGTACATC.

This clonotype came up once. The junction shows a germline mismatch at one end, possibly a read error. The CDR3 DNA reads TGTGCCAGCAGCCCACGAGCGGTAGGGCGCACAGATGCGCAGTATTTT. As protein: CASSPRAVGRTDAQYF. V and J are TRBV11-3 and TRBJ2-3; D perhaps matches TRBD2 (5 bases). CDR3 length equals 16 residues. Germline V gene lookup returns CDR1 SGHNT and CDR2 YENEEA.

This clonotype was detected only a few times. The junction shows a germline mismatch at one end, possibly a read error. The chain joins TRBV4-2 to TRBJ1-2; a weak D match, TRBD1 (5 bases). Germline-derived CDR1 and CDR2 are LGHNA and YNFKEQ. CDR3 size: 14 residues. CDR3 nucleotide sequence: TGTGCCGGCAGCCAAGCGACAGTCGACTATGGCTACACCTTC. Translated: CAGSQATVDYGYTF.

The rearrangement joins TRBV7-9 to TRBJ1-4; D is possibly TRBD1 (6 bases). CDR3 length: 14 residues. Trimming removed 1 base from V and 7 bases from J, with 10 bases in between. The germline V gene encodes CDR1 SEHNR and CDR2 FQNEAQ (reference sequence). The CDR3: CASSLDREGEKLFF. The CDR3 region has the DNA TGTGCCAGCAGCTTAGACAGGGAGGGTGAAAAACTGTTTTTT.

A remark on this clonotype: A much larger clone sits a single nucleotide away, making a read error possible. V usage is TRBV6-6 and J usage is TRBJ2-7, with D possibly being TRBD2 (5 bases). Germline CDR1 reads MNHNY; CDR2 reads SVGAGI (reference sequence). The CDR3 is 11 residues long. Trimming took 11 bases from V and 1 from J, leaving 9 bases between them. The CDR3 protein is CAGGLSYEQYF. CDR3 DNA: TGTGCCGGCGGACTGTCCTACGAGCAGTACTTC.

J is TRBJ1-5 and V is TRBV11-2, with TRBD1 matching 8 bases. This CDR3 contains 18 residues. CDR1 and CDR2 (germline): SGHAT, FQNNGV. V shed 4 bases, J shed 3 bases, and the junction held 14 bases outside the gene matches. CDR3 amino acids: CASSSPLTDRDDNQPQHF. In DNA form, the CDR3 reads TGTGCCAGCAGCTCTCCCCTCACGGACAGGGATGACAATCAGCCCCAGCATTTT.

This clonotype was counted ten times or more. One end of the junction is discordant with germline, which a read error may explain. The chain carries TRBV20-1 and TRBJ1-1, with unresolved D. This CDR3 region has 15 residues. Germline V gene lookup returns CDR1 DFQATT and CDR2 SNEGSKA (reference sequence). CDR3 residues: CSARDRLTMNTEAFF. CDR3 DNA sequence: TGCAGTGCTCGAGATCGCTTAACCATGAACACTGAAGCTTTCTTT.

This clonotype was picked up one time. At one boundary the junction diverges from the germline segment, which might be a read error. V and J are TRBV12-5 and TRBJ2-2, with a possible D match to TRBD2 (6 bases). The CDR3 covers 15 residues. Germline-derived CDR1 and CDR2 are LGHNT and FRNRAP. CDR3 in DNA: TGTGCTAGTGGTTTACAACGGTCCGGTGGCGGGGAGCTGTCTTTT. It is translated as CASGLQRSGGGELSF.

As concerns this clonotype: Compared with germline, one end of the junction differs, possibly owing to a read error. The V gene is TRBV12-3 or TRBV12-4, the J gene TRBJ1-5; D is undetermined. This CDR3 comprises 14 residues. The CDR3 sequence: CASSLVGSNQPPHF. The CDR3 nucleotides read TGTGCCAGCAGTTTAGTGGGGAGTAATCAGCCCCCGCATTTT.